Listed below are T cell receptor beta chains from one sample, sequenced in a study of T cells after yellow fever vaccination. One entry per CDR3 protein results from TCRdb running MiXCR on the 5' RACE reads. The repertoire holds about 330,000 distinct CDR3 sequences, over 3.5% seen once, with under 30% in the top ten. Sample: PBMCs, taken 5 days after the yellow fever booster vaccination. The receptors stem from a man aged 18 to 35 who received the YFV17D yellow fever vaccine. CDR3s include the opening cysteine and the closing phenylalanine or tryptophan. A D gene is named only where the DNA matches it firmly. Some rows mark clone size as missing; the rest say once, few, many or name a class of expanded clone.

>TRBV6-6|-|13|few|TRBJ1-3
TGTGCCAGCACTGGTTTGGCCGGAAACACCATATATTTT
CASTGLAGNTIYF
>TRBV7-6|TRBD2|16|few|TRBJ2-2
TGTGCCAGCAGCTCCAATCTAGCGGGGGCCCACGGGGAGCTGTTTTTT
CASSSNLAGAHGELFF
>TRBV4-2|-|14|few|TRBJ2-7
TGTGCCAGCAGCCAAGAGGGGGGGCCCTACGAGCAGTACTTC
CASSQEGGPYEQYF
>TRBV7-9|TRBD1|15|many|TRBJ1-1
TGTGCCAGCAGCGCCCGGGACAGGGGAGAGACTGAAGCTTTCTTT
CASSARDRGETEAFF
>TRBV19|-|15|few|TRBJ2-1
TGTGCCAGTAGTATGTTGTCGGACGGGTGGGGTGAGCAGTTCTTC
CASSMLSDGWGEQFF
>TRBV11-3|-|13|many|TRBJ2-3
TGTGCCAGCAGCAGGGGGAGCGGGCGCGCGCAGTATTTT
CASSRGSGRAQYF
>TRBV7-2|TRBD2|17|many|TRBJ2-1
TGTGCCAGCAGCTTGCTAGCGGGGGGGGTACTCTACAATGAGCAGTTCTTC
CASSLLAGGVLYNEQFF
>TRBV19|TRBD2|15|few|TRBJ2-7
TGTGCCAGTAGTGTTCGGGGGGATACTGAGGTCGAGCAGTACTTC
CASSVRGDTEVEQYF
>TRBV5-1|-|12|many|TRBJ2-7
TGCGCCAGCAGGGCCGCGGCCTACGAGCAGTACTTC
CASRAAAYEQYF
>TRBV18|-|18|-|TRBJ2-3
TGTGCCAGCTCACCACAGGGGGGACGAACTTCTGGGCAAGATACGCAGTATTTT
CASSPQGGRTSGQDTQYF
>TRBV29-1|-|13|many|TRBJ2-1
TGCAGCGCTGGGGGGCCCCCCCACAATGAGCAGTTCTTC
CSAGGPPHNEQFF
>TRBV5-6|-|14|few|TRBJ1-2
TGTGCCAGCAGGCCCGCGGGGCTGGCCCCTGGCTACACCTTC
CASRPAGLAPGYTF
>TRBV9|-|14|many|TRBJ1-3
TGTGCCAGCAGCGTAGTGTCCTCTGGAAACACCATATATTTT
CASSVVSSGNTIYF
>TRBV6-2/TRBV6-3|TRBD2|22|few|TRBJ2-3
TGTGCCAGCAGTTATCCATCCTCTTACTCAAGACTAGCGGGGGGGCGTCAAGATACGCAGTATTTT
CASSYPSSYSRLAGGRQDTQYF
>TRBV13|-|14|few|TRBJ2-1
TGTGCCAGCAGTCTTGGATCCGCTTGGCGGGAGCAGTTCTTC
CASSLGSAWREQFF
>TRBV7-2|-|12|few|TRBJ2-1
TGTGCCAGCAGCCAGGGGGGGGACATGGGGTTCTTC
CASSQGGDMGFF
>TRBV7-2|-|11|-|TRBJ2-5
TGTGCCAGCAGCGTAGGAAAGACCCAGTACTTC
CASSVGKTQYF
>TRBV7-6|-|15|few|TRBJ2-3
TGTGCCAGCAGCTTTGGAGGCCTTAGCACAGATACGCAGTATTTT
CASSFGGLSTDTQYF
>TRBV7-2|-|15|many|TRBJ2-2
TGTGCCAGCAGCTTAGCGGGGGGGCACACCGGGGAGCTGTTTTTT
CASSLAGGHTGELFF
>TRBV7-2|-|16|-|TRBJ2-1
TGTGCCAGCAGCCACCGGGTAACCGATCCCATCAATGAGCAGTTCTTC
CASSHRVTDPINEQFF
>TRBV7-6|-|15|-|TRBJ2-1
TGTGCCAGCAGCTTAGAGGGTTGGGGCTCCAATGAGCAGTTCTTC
CASSLEGWGSNEQFF
>TRBV4-1|-|12|-|TRBJ2-3
TGCGCCAGCAGCCACGGTCGACATACGCAGTATTTT
CASSHGRHTQYF
>TRBV7-9|TRBD2|16|few|TRBJ2-4
TGTGCCAGCAGCCCGGGGGTAGCGGGGGCCAAAAACATTCAGTACTTC
CASSPGVAGAKNIQYF
>TRBV5-4|-|12|-|TRBJ1-4
TGTGCCAGCAGCTTCAGAGAGGAAAAACTGTTTTTT
CASSFREEKLFF
>TRBV15|TRBD1|17|-|TRBJ1-2
TGTGCCACCAGCAGAACCAGGACAGGGGGCATTAACTATGGCTACACCTTC
CATSRTRTGGINYGYTF
>TRBV3-1|-|14|few|TRBJ2-1
TGTGCCAGCAGCCAGATAAGCTCCTACAATGAGCAGTTCTTC
CASSQISSYNEQFF
>TRBV6-5|TRBD1|19|many|TRBJ1-2
TGTGCCAGCAGCCCTGCGATTGGGACAGGGACGTCCTTTTTCTATGGCTACACCTTC
CASSPAIGTGTSFFYGYTF
>TRBV4-3|TRBD2|21|many|TRBJ2-4
TGCGCCAGCAGCCTTCGACTAGCGGGAACACAAGACGTCCTAGCCAAAAACATTCAGTACTTC
CASSLRLAGTQDVLAKNIQYF
>TRBV5-1|-|15|-|TRBJ2-6
TGCGCCAGCAGCTTGTTGGGGCCTGGGGCCAACGTCCTGACTTTC
CASSLLGPGANVLTF